This TCR beta chain is from a study of cytomegalovirus exposure and HLA in healthy donors. Study-level findings and limits: Earlier analysis found most TCR beta V segments productive about 87% or about 30% of the time.

About this clone: Its specificity is not known.

Vbeta (60) and Jbeta (13) primers were used in the PCR. Assay: immunoSEQ multiplex PCR; the TCRdb copy retains only in-frame clones and omits some. This sample has approximately 210,000 clones, with 70% to 80% found just once. Trimming stripped 7 bases from V and 2 bases from J, with 12 bases between. The CDR3 runs to 12 residues. The germline gives CDR1 SQVTM, CDR2 ANQGSEA. This clonotype was sampled from a woman under 40 in good health and CMV-seropositive. The specimen was PBMCs. The chain couples TRBV29-1 to TRBJ2-7, with D possibly matching TRBD1 (6 bases). The CDR3 sequence is CSAFGTPYEQYF. The CDR3 DNA follows: TGCAGCGCCTTCGGGACACCCTACGAGCAGTACTTC.